The 24 T cell receptor beta chains listed next were all sequenced from one sample in a study of blood T cell repertoires in COVID-19. The table came from immunoSEQ multiplex PCR; TCRdb's copy has only in-frame clones and leaves some out. The data contain roughly 70,000 clones, 80% to 85% of them singletons. What was sequenced was peripheral blood. The receptors here all came from an older woman with acute or convalescent COVID-19.

V usage is TRBV5-4 and J usage is TRBJ2-1, with 12 bases that match TRBD2. The V and J ends lost 4 bases and 9 bases, in that order; junction bases with no gene match: 11. Germline V gene sequence: CDR1 SGHNT, CDR2 YYREEE (reference sequence). CDR3 length: 16 amino acids. The CDR3 reads CASSPRTSGAAGEQFF. CDR3 DNA: TGTGCCAGCAGCCCTAGGACTAGCGGGGCGGCGGGTGAGCAGTTCTTC.

The gene calls are TRBV2 and TRBJ2-3; D unclear. Trimming shortened V by 4 bases and J by 4 bases, and 12 bases separated the two germline ends. CDR1 SNHLY and CDR2 FYNNEI come from the germline V gene. This CDR3 has 14 residues. CDR3 amino acids: CASSVNRVADTQYF. The CDR3 nucleotides read TGTGCCAGCAGTGTTAACCGGGTGGCAGATACGCAGTATTTT. Looking up the rest from reference TRBV2 and TRBJ2-3 gives the full variable domain: EPEVTQTPSHQVTQMGQEVILRCVPISNHLYFYWYRQILGQKVEFLVSFYNNEISEKSEIFDDQFSVERPDGSNFTLKIRSTKLEDSAMYFCASSVNRVADTQYFGPGTRLTVL.

The V gene is TRBV29-1, the J gene TRBJ1-4; 9 bases map to TRBD1. The CDR3 spans 13 residues. V lost 5 bases to trimming and J lost 8 bases; unmatched junction nucleotides: 6. Germline CDR1 and CDR2: SQVTM and ANQGSEA. The DNA for the CDR3 is TGCAGCGTTCCACAGGGGGCTGGGGAAAAACTGTTTTTT. It specifies CSVPQGAGEKLFF.

Here the CDR3 reads CASSYAGTGGNSPLHF. DNA for the CDR3: TGTGCCAGCAGTTACGCCGGGACAGGGGGTAATTCACCCCTCCACTTT. V is TRBV6-2 or TRBV6-3 and J is TRBJ1-6; 11 nucleotides agree with TRBD1. CDR1 and CDR2 (germline): MNHEY, SVGEGT. The ends lost 2 bases at V and 6 bases at J; junction bases unmatched: 3. The CDR3 extends over 16 amino acids.

The genes are TRBV5-6 and TRBJ2-5; TRBD1 is a possible D gene (6 bases). The CDR3 spans 16 residues. Between the trimmed V and J ends, which lost 3 bases and 5 bases, there was a span of 20 bases. The germline V gene has CDR1 SGHDT and CDR2 YYEEEE. CDR3 loop: CASSSLQSGVQETQYF. The CDR3 nucleotides read TGTGCCAGCAGCTCCCTACAATCAGGGGTCCAGGAGACCCAGTACTTC.

This sequence joins TRBV6-6 and TRBJ2-7, with 9 bases matching TRBD1. Trimming took 8 bases from V and 5 from J; bases not matched to a gene: 1. In germline, CDR1 is MNHNY, CDR2 SVGAGI (reference sequence). The CDR3 spans 11 residues. CDR3 sequence: CASGQGNEQYF. CDR3 nucleotides: TGTGCCAGCGGACAGGGGAACGAGCAGTACTTC.

The V gene is TRBV29-1, the J gene TRBJ2-3; perhaps TRBD1 as D (5 bases). The ends were cut back, 3 bases at V and 7 bases at J, with 8 bases in the middle. The CDR3 is 11 residues long. CDR1 is SQVTM and CDR2 is ANQGSEA in the germline V gene. The CDR3 DNA reads TGCAGCGTTGATGGGGCGTATACGCAGTATTTT. Protein: CSVDGAYTQYF.

This sequence joins TRBV18 and TRBJ2-1, with 9 positions matching TRBD2. Germline lookup yields CDR1 KGHSH and CDR2 LQKENI. J was trimmed by 5 bases and V by 0 bases; bases with no gene match: 5. This CDR3 contains 16 residues. The CDR3 nucleotides read TGTGCCAGCTCACCACCAGCGGGGGGAGTCGACAATGAGCAGTTCTTC. Its translation is CASSPPAGGVDNEQFF.

This clone has just a few counts. This chain connects TRBV6-2 or TRBV6-3 to TRBJ1-2; D is uncertain. The CDR3 spans 13 residues. With 6 bases removed from V and 3 bases from J, the gap between germline ends came to 11 bases. Per germline, CDR1 MNHEY and CDR2 SVGEGT. CDR3 in amino acids: CASSVNTDYGYTF. For the CDR3, the DNA is TGTGCCAGCAGCGTTAACACCGACTATGGCTACACCTTC.

The V gene is TRBV6-5, the J gene TRBJ1-2, with 9 bases aligning to TRBD1. This CDR3 comprises 16 residues. The trim removed 3 bases at V and 6 bases at J, leaving 11 bases unmatched. Germline CDR1 and CDR2: MNHEY and SVGAGI. CDR3 coding DNA: TGTGCCAGCAGTTATGGACCGGGACAGGGAGTCCATGGCTACACCTTC. This translates into CASSYGPGQGVHGYTF.

CDR3 sequence (DNA): TGTGCCAGCAGCCCAAACTCTGGGGCCAACGTCCTGACTTTC. Its translation is CASSPNSGANVLTF. The J gene is TRBJ2-6, the V gene TRBV27; D is unresolved. CDR3 length: 14 residues. CDR1 MNHEY and CDR2 SMNVEV come from the germline V gene (reference sequence). Trimming pared 6 bases from V and 0 bases from J, leaving 6 bases between.

The CDR3 is CASSLETGGTDTQYF. The CDR3 DNA reads TGTGCCAGCAGCTTAGAGACCGGGGGAACAGATACGCAGTATTTT. V is TRBV7-8 and J is TRBJ2-3; maybe TRBD2 (6 bases). The CDR3 contains 15 residues. Trimming removed 1 base from V and 3 bases from J, with 11 bases in between. Germline V gives CDR1 SGHVS, CDR2 FQNEAQ.

The V gene is TRBV30, the J gene TRBJ1-1; 9 positions match TRBD1. Germline CDR1 and CDR2: GTSNPN and SVGIG (reference sequence). The CDR3 extends over 13 amino acids. With 2 bases clipped from V and 7 bases from J, the junction kept 5 bases outside the gene matches. The chain's CDR3 is CAWSLQGASEAFF. In DNA, the CDR3 is TGTGCCTGGAGTCTACAGGGGGCAAGTGAAGCTTTCTTT.

The chain joins TRBV5-1 to TRBJ2-3, with a tentative D call TRBD1 (7 bases). The CDR3 runs to 12 residues. Between the trimmed V and J ends, which lost 3 bases and 8 bases, there was a span of 10 bases. CDR1 is SGHRS and CDR2 is YFSETQ in the germline V gene. The CDR3 bases are TGCGCCAGCAGCTACAGGGGAGGTACGCAGTATTTT. Protein sequence: CASSYRGGTQYF.

This chain connects TRBV6-6 to TRBJ1-3, with D possibly TRBD1 on 5 matching bases. This CDR3 comprises 13 residues. In germline, CDR1 is MNHNY, CDR2 SVGAGI (reference sequence). V was trimmed by 8 bases and J by 0 bases, leaving 8 bases between them. CDR3 bases: TGTGCCAGCCTAACAGGCTCTGGAAACACCATATATTTT. As protein: CASLTGSGNTIYF.

This chain connects TRBV5-6 to TRBJ2-2, with TRBD1 as a possible D gene (6 bases). Germline lookup yields CDR1 SGHDT and CDR2 YYEEEE. Trimming left V 3 bases short and J 0 bases short, with 12 bases between. CDR3 length: 16 residues. In DNA form, the CDR3 reads TGTGCCAGCAGCTATAAAGGGACATCGAACACCGGGGAGCTGTTTTTT. This translates into CASSYKGTSNTGELFF.

This rearrangement joins TRBV2 to TRBJ1-2, with unresolved D. Between the trimmed V and J ends, which lost 7 bases and 1 base, there was a span of 10 bases. This CDR3 has 13 residues. From germline, CDR1 is SNHLY and CDR2 FYNNEI. The CDR3 here is CASNSGGNYGYTF. Written as DNA, the CDR3 is TGTGCCAGCAATTCTGGCGGTAACTATGGCTACACCTTC.

The chain links TRBV29-1 to TRBJ1-2; 9 bases line up with TRBD1. Germline-derived CDR1 and CDR2 are SQVTM and ANQGSEA. The CDR3 sequence is 12 residues long. The J segment lost 8 bases and the V segment lost 6 bases, leaving 7 bases of the junction unmatched. In DNA, the CDR3 is TGCAGCGTAGAACAGGGGGCTTGGGGCTACACCTTC. Translating gives CSVEQGAWGYTF.

V is TRBV24-1 and J is TRBJ2-3; perhaps TRBD1 as D (6 bases). The CDR3 loop spans 15 amino acids. V lost 6 bases and J lost 1, with 13 bases in between. Germline CDR1 is KGHDR and CDR2 is SFDVKD. The CDR3 nucleotides read TGTGCCACCAGTCAGACAGGTTACGGCACAGATACGCAGTATTTT. Translating it yields CATSQTGYGTDTQYF.

This clone is a singleton in its sample. This sequence joins TRBV18 and TRBJ1-1, with 12 bases lining up with TRBD1. The CDR3 runs 16 residues. Trimming at V came to 2 bases and at J to 5 bases, leaving 6 bases not matched to a gene. The germline V gene encodes CDR1 KGHSH and CDR2 LQKENI. CDR3 region: CASSPGDRGLGTEAFF. CDR3 DNA sequence: TGTGCCAGCTCACCAGGGGACAGGGGGCTTGGGACTGAAGCTTTCTTT.

The gene calls are TRBV6-6 and TRBJ2-2, with 10 bases identical to TRBD2. Germline V lookup: CDR1 MNHNY, CDR2 SVGAGI (reference sequence). Losses at the gene ends were 5 bases for V and 5 bases for J; bases not matched to a gene: 17. The CDR3 length is 19 residues. The CDR3 nucleotides are TGTGCCAGCAGTCCGGACGATTTACTAGCGGGGAGGGATACCGGGGAGCTGTTTTTT. As protein: CASSPDDLLAGRDTGELFF.

As DNA, the CDR3 is TGTGCCAGCGATTCCGGGACAGGCGGCTACACCTTC. Protein: CASDSGTGGYTF. This rearrangement joins TRBV6-5 to TRBJ1-2; 8 bases map to TRBD1. CDR3 length: 12 residues. CDR1 and CDR2 (germline): MNHEY, SVGAGI. The junction had 7 bases not matched to a gene; V was cut back by 8 bases and J by 8 bases.

V is TRBV2 and J is TRBJ2-5, with 11 nucleotides matching TRBD2. Looked up from germline, CDR1 is SNHLY and CDR2 is FYNNEI. This CDR3 region has 18 residues. V was pared by 0 bases and J by 1 base, with 7 bases of the junction left unmatched. CDR3 DNA sequence: TGTGCCAGCAGTGAAGCAGCAGGTAGCGGGGGGGCCCAAGAGACCCAGTACTTC. It encodes CASSEAAGSGGAQETQYF.

The chain's CDR3 is CASSSYSYSSGNTIYF. The CDR3 DNA is TGTGCCAGCAGTTCCTACAGCTACAGCTCTGGAAACACCATATATTTT. The J gene is TRBJ1-3, the V gene TRBV6-2 or TRBV6-3; D uncertain. The CDR3 contains 16 residues. Trimming removed 4 bases at V and 0 bases at J, with 13 bases between. Germline V lookup: CDR1 MNHEY, CDR2 SVGEGT.